This T cell receptor beta chain originates from a study of blood T cell repertoires in COVID-19. Study as a whole: COVID-19 samples collected from the United States, Italy and Spain covered acute and convalescent phases. PBMCs, B-cell-depleted T cells, or T cells were the source of the cDNA or gDNA that made up the material.

Using immunoSEQ multiplex PCR, the repertoire was profiled, and TCRdb retains in-frame clones only, with some absent. The sample carries a few hundred thousand clones, around 83% recorded once. Participants' own reports of clinical history determined their cohort assignment. Recovered participants had two consecutive negative NP/OP PCR tests, healthcare professional clearance, or symptom resolution. Sequencing was carried out using PBMCs or T cells enriched from blood (not recorded which). The source of this sequence is a woman aged 50 to 60 who had recovered from COVID-19.

The CDR3 bases are TGTGCCAGCAGCTATGACAGACTTTTGGGTTCACCCCTCCACTTT. Its translation: CASSYDRLLGSPLHF. The chain is built from TRBV6-5 and TRBJ1-6, with TRBD1 as a possible D gene (5 bases). Germline V gene data show CDR1 as MNHEY and CDR2 as SVGAGI. V was clipped by 6 bases and J by 9 bases, with 18 bases between them. This CDR3 contains 15 residues.